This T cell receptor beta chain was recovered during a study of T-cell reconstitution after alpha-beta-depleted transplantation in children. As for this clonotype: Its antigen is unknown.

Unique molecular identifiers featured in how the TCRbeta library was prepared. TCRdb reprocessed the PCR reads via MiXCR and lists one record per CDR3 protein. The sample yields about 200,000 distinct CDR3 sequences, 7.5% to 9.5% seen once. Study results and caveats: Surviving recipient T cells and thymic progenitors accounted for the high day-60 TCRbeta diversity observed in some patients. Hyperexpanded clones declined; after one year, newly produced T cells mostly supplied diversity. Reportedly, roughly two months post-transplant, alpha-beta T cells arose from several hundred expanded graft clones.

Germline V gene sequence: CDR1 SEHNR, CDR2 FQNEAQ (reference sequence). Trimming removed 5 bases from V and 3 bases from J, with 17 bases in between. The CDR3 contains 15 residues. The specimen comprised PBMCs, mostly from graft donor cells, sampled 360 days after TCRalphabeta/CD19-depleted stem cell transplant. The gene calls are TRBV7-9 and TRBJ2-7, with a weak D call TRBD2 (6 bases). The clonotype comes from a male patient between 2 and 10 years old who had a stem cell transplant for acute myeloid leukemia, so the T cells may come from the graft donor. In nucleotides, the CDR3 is TGTGCCAGCAGCCCCGCGGTAGCGGCCCTCTACGAGCAGTACTTC. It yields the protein CASSPAVAALYEQYF.